These 5 T cell receptor beta chains came from one sample sequenced in a study of T cells in Graves' hyperthyroidism and ophthalmopathy. The TCR beta CDR3 regions underwent amplification using RNA transcripts as the source. TCR CDR3 regions were first amplified by RT-PCR with HTBI primers. MiXCR was run by TCRdb on the multiplex PCR reads, yielding one entry per CDR3 protein. The data hold a few hundred thousand distinct CDR3 sequences, with 16% observed a single time. The sample consisted of blood. These receptors all stem from a woman aged 40 to 50 with Graves' ophthalmopathy.

There are many counts of this clonotype. This chain links TRBV2 with TRBJ2-5; TRBD1 matches 7 bases. Germline V CDR1 and CDR2: SNHLY, FYNNEI. V shed 4 bases and J 0 bases; nucleotides not matched to a gene: 5. The CDR3 has 15 residues. For the CDR3, the DNA is TGTGCCAGCAGTGGGGGACAGCGACACCAAGAGACCCAGTACTTC. The encoded protein is CASSGGQRHQETQYF.

The genes are TRBV18 and TRBJ2-7, with TRBD1 matching over 7 bases. CDR3 length: 15 amino acids. V lost 2 bases, J lost 6 bases, and 10 bases stayed unmatched. CDR1 and CDR2 (germline): KGHSH, LQKENI. CDR3 sequence reads: CASSPRTGVESEQYF. The CDR3 nucleotides read TGTGCCAGCTCACCAAGAACAGGGGTTGAAAGCGAGCAGTACTTC.

This clonotype was seen ten or more times. The chain is built from TRBV30 and TRBJ2-1, with 7 nucleotides matching TRBD2. The ends lost 3 bases at V and 10 bases at J; junction bases unmatched: 3. The germline CDR1 and CDR2 sequences are GTSNPN and SVGIG (reference sequence). CDR3 length: 11 residues. Here the CDR3 DNA reads TGTGCCTGGAGCAACGGGGGGGAGCAGTTCTTC. Its protein is CAWSNGGEQFF.

For this clonotype: Given a much more abundant clone one base away, this may be a read error. CDR3: CASSLPGTCEQYF. CDR3 nucleotides: TGTGCCAGCAGCTTACCGGGGACGTGTGAGCAGTACTTC. V is TRBV7-2 and J is TRBJ2-7, with D perhaps matching TRBD1 or TRBD2 (5 bases each). The CDR3 contains 13 residues. Trimming took 2 bases from V and 7 from J, leaving 12 bases between them. Germline assignment: CDR1 SGHTA and CDR2 FQGNSA.

This clonotype was picked up a small number of times. The V call is TRBV20-1, the J call TRBJ2-1; D possibly corresponds to TRBD2 (6 bases). The CDR3 covers 14 residues. V dropped 3 bases and J dropped 7 bases, with 16 bases sitting between them. In germline, CDR1 is DFQATT, CDR2 SNEGSKA (reference sequence). The CDR3 coding sequence is TGCAGTGCTAGTGTCCTAGCGCCTACAAATGAGCAGTTCTTC. Translating it yields CSASVLAPTNEQFF.